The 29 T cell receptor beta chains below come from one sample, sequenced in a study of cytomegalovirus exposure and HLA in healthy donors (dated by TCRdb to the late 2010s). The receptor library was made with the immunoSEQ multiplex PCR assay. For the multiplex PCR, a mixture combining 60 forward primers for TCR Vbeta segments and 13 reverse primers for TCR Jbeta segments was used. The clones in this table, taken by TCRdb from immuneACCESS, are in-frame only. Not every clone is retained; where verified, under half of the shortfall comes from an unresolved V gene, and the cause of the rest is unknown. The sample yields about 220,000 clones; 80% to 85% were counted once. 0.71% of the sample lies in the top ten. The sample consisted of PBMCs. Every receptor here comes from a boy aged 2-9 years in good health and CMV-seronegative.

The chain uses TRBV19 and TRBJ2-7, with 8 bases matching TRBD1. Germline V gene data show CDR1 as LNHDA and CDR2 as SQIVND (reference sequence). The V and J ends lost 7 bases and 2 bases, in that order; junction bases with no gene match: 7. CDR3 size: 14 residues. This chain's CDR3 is CASTRTGMAYEQYF. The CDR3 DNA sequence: TGTGCCAGTACCCGGACAGGGATGGCCTACGAGCAGTACTTC.

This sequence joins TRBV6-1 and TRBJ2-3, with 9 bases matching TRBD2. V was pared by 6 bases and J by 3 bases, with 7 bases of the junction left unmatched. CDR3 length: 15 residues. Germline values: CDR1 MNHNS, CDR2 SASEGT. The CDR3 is CASSRTSVSTDTQYF. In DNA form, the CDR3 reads TGTGCCAGCAGCCGGACTAGCGTATCGACAGATACGCAGTATTTT.

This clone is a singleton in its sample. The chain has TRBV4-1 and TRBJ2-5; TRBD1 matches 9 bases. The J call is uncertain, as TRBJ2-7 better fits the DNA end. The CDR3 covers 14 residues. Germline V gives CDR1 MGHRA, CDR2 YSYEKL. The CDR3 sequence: CASSHVDRGYEQYF. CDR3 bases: TGCGCCAGCAGCCATGTTGACAGGGGGTACGAGCAGTACTTC.

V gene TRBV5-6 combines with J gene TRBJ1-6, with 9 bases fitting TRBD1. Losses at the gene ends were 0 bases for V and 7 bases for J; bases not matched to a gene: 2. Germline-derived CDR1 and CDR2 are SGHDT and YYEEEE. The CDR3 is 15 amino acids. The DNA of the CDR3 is TGTGCCAGCAGCTTGGGGACAGGGGCCAATTCACCCCTCCACTTT. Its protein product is CASSLGTGANSPLHF.

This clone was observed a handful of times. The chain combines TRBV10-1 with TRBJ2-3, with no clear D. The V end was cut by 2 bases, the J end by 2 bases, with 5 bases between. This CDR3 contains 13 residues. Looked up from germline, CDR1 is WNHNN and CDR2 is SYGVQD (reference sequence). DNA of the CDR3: TGCGCCAGCAGTGAGGAAGCCACAGATACGCAGTATTTT. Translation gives CASSEEATDTQYF.

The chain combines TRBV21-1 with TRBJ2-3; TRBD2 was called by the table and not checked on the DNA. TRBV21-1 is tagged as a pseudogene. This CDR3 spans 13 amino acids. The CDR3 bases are TGTGCCAGCAGCGGGAGCTCCACAGATACGCAGTATTTT. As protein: CASSGSSTDTQYF.

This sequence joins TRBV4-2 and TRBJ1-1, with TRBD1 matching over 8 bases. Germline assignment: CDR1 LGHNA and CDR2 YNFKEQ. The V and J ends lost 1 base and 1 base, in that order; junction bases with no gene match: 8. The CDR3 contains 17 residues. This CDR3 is CASSQGGTGIRNTEAFF. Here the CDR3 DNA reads TGTGCCAGCAGCCAAGGAGGGACAGGTATACGGAACACTGAAGCTTTCTTT.

In nucleotides, the CDR3 is TGTGCCAGCAGCCGTTACCCAGGGGCTAACACTGAAGCTTTCTTT. Its translation: CASSRYPGANTEAFF. The genes are TRBV7-3 and TRBJ1-1, with a possible D match to TRBD1 (6 bases). CDR3 length: 15 residues. Trimming took 5 bases from V and 2 from J, leaving 15 bases between them. The germline gives CDR1 SGHTA, CDR2 FQGTGA.

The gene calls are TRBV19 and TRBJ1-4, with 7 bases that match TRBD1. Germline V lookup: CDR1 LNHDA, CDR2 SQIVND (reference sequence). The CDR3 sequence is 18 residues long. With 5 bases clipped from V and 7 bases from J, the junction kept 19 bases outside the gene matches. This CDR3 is CASSLTGGQAAFGEKLFF. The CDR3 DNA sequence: TGTGCCAGTAGTTTGACCGGAGGACAGGCGGCTTTTGGTGAAAAACTGTTTTTT. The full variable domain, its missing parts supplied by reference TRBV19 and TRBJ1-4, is DGGITQSPKYLFRKEGQNVTLSCEQNLNHDAMYWYRQDPGQGLRLIYYSQIVNDFQKGDIAEGYSVSREKKESFPLTVTSAQKNPTAFYLCASSLTGGQAAFGEKLFFGSGTQLSVL.

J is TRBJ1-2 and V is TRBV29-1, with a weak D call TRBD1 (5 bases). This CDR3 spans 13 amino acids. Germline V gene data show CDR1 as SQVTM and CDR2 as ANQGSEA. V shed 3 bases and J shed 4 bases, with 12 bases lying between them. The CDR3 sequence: CSVDGGIGYGYTF. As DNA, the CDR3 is TGCAGCGTTGACGGGGGTATTGGCTATGGCTACACCTTC.

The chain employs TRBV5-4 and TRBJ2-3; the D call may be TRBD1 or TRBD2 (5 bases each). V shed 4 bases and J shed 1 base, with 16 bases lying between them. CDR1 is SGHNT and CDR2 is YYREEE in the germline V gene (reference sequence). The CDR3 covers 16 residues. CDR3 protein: CASSLGTGLGTDTQYF. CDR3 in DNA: TGTGCCAGCAGCCTGGGGACCGGACTGGGCACAGATACGCAGTATTTT.

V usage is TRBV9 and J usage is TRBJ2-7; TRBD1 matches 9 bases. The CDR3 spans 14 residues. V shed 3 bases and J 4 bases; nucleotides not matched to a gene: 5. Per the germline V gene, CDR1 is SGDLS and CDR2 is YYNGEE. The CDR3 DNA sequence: TGTGCCAGCAGCGCCGGACAGGGGCCGTACGAGCAGTACTTC. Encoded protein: CASSAGQGPYEQYF. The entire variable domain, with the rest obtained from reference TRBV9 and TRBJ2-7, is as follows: DSGVTQTPKHLITATGQRVTLRCSPRSGDLSVYWYQQSLDQGLQFLIQYYNGEERAKGNILERFSAQQFPDLHSELNLSSLELGDSALYFCASSAGQGPYEQYFGPGTRLTVT.

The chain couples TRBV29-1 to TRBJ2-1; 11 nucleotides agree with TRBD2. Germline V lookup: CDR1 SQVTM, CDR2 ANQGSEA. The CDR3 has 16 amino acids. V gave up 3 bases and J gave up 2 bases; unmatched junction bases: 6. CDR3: CSVDPTSGDTYNEQFF. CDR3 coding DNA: TGCAGCGTTGACCCGACTAGCGGGGATACCTACAATGAGCAGTTCTTC.

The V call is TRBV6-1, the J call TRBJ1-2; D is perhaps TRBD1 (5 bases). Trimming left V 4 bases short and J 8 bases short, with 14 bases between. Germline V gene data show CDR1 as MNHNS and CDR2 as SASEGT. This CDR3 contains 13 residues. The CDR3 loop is CASSAWTKEGYTF. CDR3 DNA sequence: TGTGCCAGCAGTGCGTGGACAAAGGAAGGCTACACCTTC.

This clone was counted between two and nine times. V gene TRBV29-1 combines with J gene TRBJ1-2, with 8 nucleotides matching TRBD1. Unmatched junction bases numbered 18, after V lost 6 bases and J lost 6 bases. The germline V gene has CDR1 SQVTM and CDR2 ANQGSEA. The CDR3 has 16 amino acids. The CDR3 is CSVAGQGTSRRHGYTF. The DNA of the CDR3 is TGCAGCGTCGCCGGACAGGGTACCTCGAGAAGGCATGGCTACACCTTC.

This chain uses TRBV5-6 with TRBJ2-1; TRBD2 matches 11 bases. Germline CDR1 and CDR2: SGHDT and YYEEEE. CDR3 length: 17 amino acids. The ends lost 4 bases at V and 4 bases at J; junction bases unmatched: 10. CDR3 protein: CASSPRPGTSGYNEQFF. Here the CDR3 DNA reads TGTGCCAGCAGCCCCAGACCCGGGACTAGCGGTTACAATGAGCAGTTCTTC.

CDR3 sequence reads: CASSAGLASNEQFF. The DNA of the CDR3 is TGTGCCAGCAGCGCGGGACTAGCGAGCAATGAGCAGTTCTTC. The chain uses TRBV7-9 and TRBJ2-1, with 10 positions matching TRBD2. V was pared by 5 bases and J by 6 bases, with 4 bases of the junction left unmatched. The germline gives CDR1 SEHNR, CDR2 FQNEAQ (reference sequence). The CDR3 covers 14 residues.

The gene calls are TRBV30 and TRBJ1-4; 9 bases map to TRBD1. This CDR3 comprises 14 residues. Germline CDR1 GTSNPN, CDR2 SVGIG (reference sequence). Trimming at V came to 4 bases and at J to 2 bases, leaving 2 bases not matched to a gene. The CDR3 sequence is CAWNRGPTNEKLFF. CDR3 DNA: TGTGCCTGGAACAGGGGGCCGACTAATGAAAAACTGTTTTTT.

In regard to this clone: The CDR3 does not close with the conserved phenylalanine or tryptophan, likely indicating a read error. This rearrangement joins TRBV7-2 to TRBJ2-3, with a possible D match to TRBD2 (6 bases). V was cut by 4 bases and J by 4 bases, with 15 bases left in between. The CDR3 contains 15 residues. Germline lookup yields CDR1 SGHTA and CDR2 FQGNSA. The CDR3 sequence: CASSSRDLVPDTQYV. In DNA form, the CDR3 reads TGTGCCAGCAGCTCCCGGGACTTAGTTCCAGATACGCAGTATGTT.

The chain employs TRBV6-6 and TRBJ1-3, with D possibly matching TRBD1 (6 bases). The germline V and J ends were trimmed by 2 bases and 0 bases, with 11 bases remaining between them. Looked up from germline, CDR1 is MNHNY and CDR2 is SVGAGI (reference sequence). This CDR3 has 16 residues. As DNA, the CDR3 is TGTGCCAGCAGTTACACAGGGAACCTCTCTGGAAACACCATATATTTT. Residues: CASSYTGNLSGNTIYF.

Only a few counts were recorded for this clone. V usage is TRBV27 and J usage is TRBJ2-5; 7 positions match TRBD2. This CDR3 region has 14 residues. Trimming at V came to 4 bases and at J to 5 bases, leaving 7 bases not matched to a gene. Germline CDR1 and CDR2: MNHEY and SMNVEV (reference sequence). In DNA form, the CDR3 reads TGTGCCAGCAGTTCAGGGTGGGGAGGGGAGACCCAGTACTTC. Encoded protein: CASSSGWGGETQYF.

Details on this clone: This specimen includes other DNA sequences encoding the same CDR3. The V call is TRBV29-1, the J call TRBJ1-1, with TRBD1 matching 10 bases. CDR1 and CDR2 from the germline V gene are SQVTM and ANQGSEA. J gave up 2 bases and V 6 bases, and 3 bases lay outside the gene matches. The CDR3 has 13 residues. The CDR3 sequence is CSVRDRGNTEAFF. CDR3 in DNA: TGCAGCGTACGGGACAGGGGAAACACTGAAGCTTTCTTT.

The CDR3 DNA is TGTGCCAGCAGTTGGCATTCCACCGGGGAGCTGTTTTTT. It codes for CASSWHSTGELFF. The V call is TRBV28, the J call TRBJ2-2, with D uncertain. Germline lookup yields CDR1 MDHEN and CDR2 SYDVKM. Trimming stripped 4 bases from V and 4 bases from J, with 7 bases between. The CDR3 extends over 13 amino acids. The whole variable domain, filled in from reference TRBV28 and TRBJ2-2, reads DVKVTQSSRYLVKRTGEKVFLECVQDMDHENMFWYRQDPGLGLRLIYFSYDVKMKEKGDIPEGYSVSREKKERFSLILESASTNQTSMYLCASSWHSTGELFFGEGSRLTVL.

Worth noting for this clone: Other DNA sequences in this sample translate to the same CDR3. The CDR3 region has the DNA TGTGCCAGCTCACCGGGCAGCTCTGGAAACACCATATATTTT. Its translation: CASSPGSSGNTIYF. This chain links TRBV18 with TRBJ1-3, with D hard to call. The CDR3 runs to 14 residues. V lost 3 bases and J 0 bases, leaving 6 bases between the germline ends. Germline CDR1 KGHSH, CDR2 LQKENI.

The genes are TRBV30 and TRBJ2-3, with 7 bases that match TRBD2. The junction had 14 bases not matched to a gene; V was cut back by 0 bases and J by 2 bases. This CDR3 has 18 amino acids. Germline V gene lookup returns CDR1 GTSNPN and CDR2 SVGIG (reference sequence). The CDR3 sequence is CAWSVPSGAGFSTDTQYF. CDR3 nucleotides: TGTGCCTGGAGTGTACCCTCAGGAGCGGGGTTTTCCACAGATACGCAGTATTTT.

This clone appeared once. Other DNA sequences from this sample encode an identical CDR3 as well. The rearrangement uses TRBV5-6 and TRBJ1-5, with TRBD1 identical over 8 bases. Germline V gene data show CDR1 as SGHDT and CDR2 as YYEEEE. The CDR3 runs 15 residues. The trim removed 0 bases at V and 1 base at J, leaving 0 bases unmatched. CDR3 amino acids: CASSLGQGSNQPQHF. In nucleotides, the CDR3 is TGTGCCAGCAGCTTGGGACAGGGGAGCAATCAGCCCCAGCATTTT.

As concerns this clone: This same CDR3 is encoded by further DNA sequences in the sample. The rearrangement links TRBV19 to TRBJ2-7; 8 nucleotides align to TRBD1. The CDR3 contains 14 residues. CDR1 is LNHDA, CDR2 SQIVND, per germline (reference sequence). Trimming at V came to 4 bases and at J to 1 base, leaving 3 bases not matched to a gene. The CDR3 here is CASSTTGGSYEQYF. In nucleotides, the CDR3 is TGTGCCAGTAGTACCACAGGGGGATCCTACGAGCAGTACTTC.

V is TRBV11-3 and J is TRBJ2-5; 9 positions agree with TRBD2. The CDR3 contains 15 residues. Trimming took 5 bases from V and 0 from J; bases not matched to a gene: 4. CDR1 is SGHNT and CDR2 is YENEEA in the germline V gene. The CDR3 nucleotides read TGTGCCAGCAGCCAGGGACTAGCCAACCAAGAGACCCAGTACTTC. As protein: CASSQGLANQETQYF.

Here the CDR3 DNA reads TGCAGCGTTGAAGACCCGGGACAGGGGGACAATGAGCAGTTCTTC. Protein product: CSVEDPGQGDNEQFF. The V call is TRBV29-1, the J call TRBJ2-1, with 11 bases matching TRBD1. V gave up 0 bases and J gave up 5 bases; unmatched junction bases: 3. The CDR3 is 15 residues long. Germline V CDR1 and CDR2: SQVTM, ANQGSEA.